Given below is one TCR beta chain in context. This entry is derived from a study of blood T cell repertoires in COVID-19. The method was immunoSEQ multiplex PCR; TCRdb's version includes in-frame clones alone and lacks a portion of them. The table lists fewer than 85,000 clones, roughly 70% of them singletons. CDR1 and CDR2 (germline): SEHNR, FQNEAQ (reference sequence). V lost 5 bases and J lost 3; bases outside the gene matches: 6. This CDR3 is 15 amino acids long. This TCR came from a human donor with acute or convalescent COVID-19. The donor label of this sample is uncertain. The rearrangement uses TRBV7-9 and TRBJ2-2; 7 bases map to TRBD1. Sequencing was done on a sample of peripheral blood. The CDR3 sequence: CASSTTGPDTGELFF. The CDR3 nucleotides read TGTGCCAGCAGCACGACAGGGCCGGACACCGGGGAGCTGTTTTTT.